Detailed here is one TCR beta chain. The data belong to a study of technical replicates of blood from a handful of donors. Libraries were prepared by immunoSEQ multiplex PCR; TCRdb keeps only in-frame clonotypes and omits some of them. The sample contains 75,000 to 85,000 clones, around four fifths of which appear only once. The sequence came from a human donor in good health. Some clones in this sample may be carry-over from other donors' samples. The sequencing input was PBMCs.

The CDR3 nucleotides are TGTGCCAGCACCCGATGGGGGGGGAGAGATTCACCCCTCCACTTT. Protein product: CASTRWGGRDSPLHF. This chain joins TRBV5-5 and TRBJ1-6; D might be TRBD1 (5 bases). Germline assignment: CDR1 SGHKS and CDR2 YYEKEE (reference sequence). The CDR3 has 15 amino acids. The V gene lost 6 bases and the J gene lost 8 bases, with 18 bases spanning the gap.